This T cell receptor beta chain stems from a study of beta chain features in type 1 diabetes. For this clone: Antigen unknown.

Trimming took 6 bases from V and 4 from J; bases not matched to a gene: 14. Per the germline V gene, CDR1 is SNHLY and CDR2 is FYNNEI. This CDR3 comprises 16 residues. It was one heparinised blood draw, averaging roughly 100 mL, that each donor gave. The authors reverse transcribed all of the isolated RNA, so sequencing captured expressed TCRB transcripts. Method: immunoSEQ multiplex PCR; TCRdb's copy keeps in-frame clones and lacks some. The top ten clones hold 0.4% to 0.55% of a sample with approximately 84,000 clones, about 32% of them seen once. Whole-study findings and limits: Because the template was cDNA, high-expressing cells might be over-represented. Healthy donors had naive, central memory and Treg TCRB repertoires that appeared less similar than those seen among patients.

V is TRBV2 and J is TRBJ2-7, with 8 nucleotides matching TRBD2. The receptor was isolated from a woman aged 18 to 35 in good health. Material: stem cell memory CD4+ T cells from blood. CDR3 sequence: CASRGGAGGLGYEQYF. In DNA form, the CDR3 reads TGTGCCAGCAGAGGCGGTGCGGGGGGCCTGGGGTACGAGCAGTACTTC.